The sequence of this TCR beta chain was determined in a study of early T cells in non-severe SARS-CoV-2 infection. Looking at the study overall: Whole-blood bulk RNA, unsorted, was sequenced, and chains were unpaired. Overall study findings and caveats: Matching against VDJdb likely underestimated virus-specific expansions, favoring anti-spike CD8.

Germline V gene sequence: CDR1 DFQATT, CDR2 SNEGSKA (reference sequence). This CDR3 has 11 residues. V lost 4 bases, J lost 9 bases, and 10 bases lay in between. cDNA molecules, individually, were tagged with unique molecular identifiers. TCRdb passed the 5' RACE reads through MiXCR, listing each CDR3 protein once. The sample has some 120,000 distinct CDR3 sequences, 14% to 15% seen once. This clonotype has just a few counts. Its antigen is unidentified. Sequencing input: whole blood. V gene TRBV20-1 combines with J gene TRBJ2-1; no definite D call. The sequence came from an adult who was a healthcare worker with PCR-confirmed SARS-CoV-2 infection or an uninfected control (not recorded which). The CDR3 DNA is TGCAGTGCTACCGCACGGGTTGAGCAGTTCTTC. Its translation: CSATARVEQFF.